The clone carrying this T cell receptor beta chain came up once. The entry originates in a study of blood T cell repertoires in COVID-19. At the level of the study: Samples representing acute and convalescent COVID-19 were sourced from the United States, Italy and Spain. Sources were T cells, B-cell-depleted T cells, or PBMCs; the material itself was cDNA or gDNA.

The CDR3 runs 14 residues. V shed 5 bases and J 7 bases; nucleotides not matched to a gene: 5. CDR1 and CDR2 from the germline V gene are KGHSH and LQKENI. As handled by the study authors: From reference gene primer amplification, estimates of nucleated cell counts were derived. The assay was immunoSEQ multiplex PCR, and TCRdb's table has in-frame clones only and misses some. V, J and clone size were drawn from that table, and D and trimming were deduced from the DNA. The sample includes around 320,000 clones, about nine tenths of them seen just once. Material: peripheral blood. The receptor's source is a man in his late teens or twenties with active or convalescent COVID-19. The genes are TRBV18 and TRBJ1-6, with 7 bases lining up with TRBD1. The CDR3 region is CASSSDRMNSPLHF. The DNA of the CDR3 is TGTGCCAGCTCATCGGACAGGATGAATTCACCCCTCCACTTT.